This T cell receptor (beta chain) was observed in a study of blood T cell repertoires in COVID-19. Ages ranged from roughly 18 to 100 years, with residence in 24 US areas. About this clone: Other DNA sequences from this sample encode an identical CDR3 as well.

Libraries were prepared by immunoSEQ multiplex PCR; TCRdb keeps only in-frame clonotypes and omits some of them. This sample has more than 450,000 clones, with approximately 86% found just once. Germline V gene data show CDR1 as MNHEY and CDR2 as SVGAGI. The CDR3 covers 14 residues. V lost 0 bases and J lost 2, with 8 bases in between. J is TRBJ2-7 and V is TRBV6-5; D call uncertain. The source is a woman younger than 35 who had recovered from COVID-19. The sequencing input was PBMCs or T cells enriched from blood (not recorded which). The CDR3 DNA is TGTGCCAGCAGTTACTCGAGAGGAGCCTACGAGCAGTACTTC. Protein sequence: CASSYSRGAYEQYF.